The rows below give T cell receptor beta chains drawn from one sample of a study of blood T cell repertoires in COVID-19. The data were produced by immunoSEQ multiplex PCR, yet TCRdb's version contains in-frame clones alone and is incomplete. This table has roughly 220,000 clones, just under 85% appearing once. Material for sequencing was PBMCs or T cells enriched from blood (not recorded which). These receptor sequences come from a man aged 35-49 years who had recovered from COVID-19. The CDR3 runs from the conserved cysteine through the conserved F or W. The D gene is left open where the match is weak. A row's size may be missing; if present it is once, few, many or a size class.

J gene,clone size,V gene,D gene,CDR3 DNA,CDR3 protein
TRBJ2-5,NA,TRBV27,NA,TGTGCCAGCGGATATACAGGGTACCAAGAGACCCAGTACTTC,CASGYTGYQETQYF
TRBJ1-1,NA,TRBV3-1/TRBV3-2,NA,TGTGCCAGCAGCCAAGATCCCCCCAGGGTAGTCGTGAACACTGAAGCTTTCTTT,CASSQDPPRVVVNTEAFF
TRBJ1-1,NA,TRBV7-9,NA,TGTGCCAGCAGCCTACAGGGCTCCACTGAAGCTTTCTTT,CASSLQGSTEAFF
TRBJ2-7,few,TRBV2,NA,TGTGCCAGCAGAGCGGTTACCCTTAACGACGAGCAGTACTTC,CASRAVTLNDEQYF
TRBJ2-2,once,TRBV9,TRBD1,TGTGCCAGCAGCGTAGACCCGGGACAGGGGGGGGCCGGGGAGCTGTTTTTT,CASSVDPGQGGAGELFF
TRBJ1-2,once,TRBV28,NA,TGTGCCAGCAGTTTAAACAGGAACTATGGCTACACCTTC,CASSLNRNYGYTF
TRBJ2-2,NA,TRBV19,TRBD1,TGTGCCAGTATCCTACTCCGGGACAGGGGGCGAGGCGGGGAGCTGTTTTTT,CASILLRDRGRGGELFF
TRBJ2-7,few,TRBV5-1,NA,TGCGCCAGCAGCCCCACTTCGGGGAGTCCCGAGCAGTACTTC,CASSPTSGSPEQYF
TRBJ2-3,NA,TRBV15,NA,TGTGCCACCAGCGACTCCCTCATGGAGAGCACAGATACGCAGTATTTT,CATSDSLMESTDTQYF
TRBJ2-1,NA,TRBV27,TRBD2,TGTGCCAGCAGTTTATCGGCGGGAGTGCCCAATGAGCAGTTCTTC,CASSLSAGVPNEQFF
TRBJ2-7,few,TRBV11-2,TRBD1,TGTGCCAGCAGGAGCGGGACAGGGGTGTACGAGCAGTACTTC,CASRSGTGVYEQYF
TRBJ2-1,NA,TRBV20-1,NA,TGCAGTGCCCTCCGGTATGAGCAGTTCTTC,CSALRYEQFF
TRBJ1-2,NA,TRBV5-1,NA,TGCGCCACCTCGAACGGAGAAGGCTATGGCTACACCTTC,CATSNGEGYGYTF
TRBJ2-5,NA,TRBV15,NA,TGTGCCACCAGCGGAGCCTTGTACCAAGAGACCCAGTACTTC,CATSGALYQETQYF
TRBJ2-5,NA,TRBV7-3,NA,TGTGCCAGCAGCTTAGCGGGTTGGGGAGAGACCCAGTACTTC,CASSLAGWGETQYF
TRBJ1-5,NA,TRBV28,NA,NA,CASSSSAGGVEPQHF
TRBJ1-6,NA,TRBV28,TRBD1,TGTGCCAGCAGGTCCGGACAGGGTAGTTCACCCCTCCACTTT,CASRSGQGSSPLHF
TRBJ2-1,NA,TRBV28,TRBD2,TGTGCCAGCAGTCCACACTCGGGACTATCCAACAATGAGCAGTTCTTC,CASSPHSGLSNNEQFF
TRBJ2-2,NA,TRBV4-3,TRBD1,TGCGCCAGCAGCCCCAGGGGGCTGGGAGGCACCGGGGAGCTGTTTTTT,CASSPRGLGGTGELFF
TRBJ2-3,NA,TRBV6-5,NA,TGTGCCAGCAGTTACACAGGCACAGATACGCAGTATTTT,CASSYTGTDTQYF
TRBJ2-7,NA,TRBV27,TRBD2,TGTGCCAGCAGTTCTCTCGCGGGGGTCTACGAGCAGTACTTC,CASSSLAGVYEQYF
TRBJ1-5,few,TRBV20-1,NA,TGCAGTGCCAGTCATGAGCCCCAGCATTTT,CSASHEPQHF
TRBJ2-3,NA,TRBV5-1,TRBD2,TGCGCCAGCAGCTTGGAGTTGACTAGCGGGAGTATAGATACGCAGTATTTT,CASSLELTSGSIDTQYF
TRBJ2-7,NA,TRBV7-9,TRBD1,TGTGCCAGCAACCTCTTGGCAGGGGGCATCTACGAGCAGTACTTC,CASNLLAGGIYEQYF
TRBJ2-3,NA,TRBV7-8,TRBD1,TGTGCCAGCAGCTTACTAGACAGGGTCAGTTCTTCTAGCACAGATACGCAGTATTTT,CASSLLDRVSSSSTDTQYF
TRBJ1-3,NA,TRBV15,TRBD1,TGTGCCACCAGCAGGTATGGGACAGGCGCCCAGGGAAACACCATATATTTT,CATSRYGTGAQGNTIYF
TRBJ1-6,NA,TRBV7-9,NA,TGTGCCAGCAGCCCCCGGGATTCACCCCTCCACTTT,CASSPRDSPLHF
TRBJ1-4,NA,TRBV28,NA,TGTGCCAGCAGATCCCCGTCCCGATCCGGTGAAAAACTGTTTTTT,CASRSPSRSGEKLFF